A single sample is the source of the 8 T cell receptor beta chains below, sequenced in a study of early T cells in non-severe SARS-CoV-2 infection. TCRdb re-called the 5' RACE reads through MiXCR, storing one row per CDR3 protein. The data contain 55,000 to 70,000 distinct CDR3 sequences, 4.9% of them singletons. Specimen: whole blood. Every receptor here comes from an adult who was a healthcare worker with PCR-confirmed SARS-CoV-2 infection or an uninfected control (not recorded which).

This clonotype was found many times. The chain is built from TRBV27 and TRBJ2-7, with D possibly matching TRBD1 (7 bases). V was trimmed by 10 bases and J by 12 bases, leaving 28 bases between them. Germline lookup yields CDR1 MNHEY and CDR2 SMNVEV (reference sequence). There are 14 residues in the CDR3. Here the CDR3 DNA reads TGTGCCACCTCAGGGGGACTCACGCCTTTGGGCCTGTACTTC. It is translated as CATSGGLTPLGLYF.

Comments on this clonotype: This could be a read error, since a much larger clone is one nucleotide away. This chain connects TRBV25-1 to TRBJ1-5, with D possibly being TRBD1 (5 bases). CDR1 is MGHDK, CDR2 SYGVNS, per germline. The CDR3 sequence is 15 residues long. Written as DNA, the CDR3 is TGTGCCAGCAGTGAATCTGAGGAGGACAATCAGCGCCAGCATTTT. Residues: CASSESEEDNQRQHF. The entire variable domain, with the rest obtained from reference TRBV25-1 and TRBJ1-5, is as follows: EADIYQTPRYLVIGTGKKITLECSQTMGHDKMYWYQQDPGMELHLIHYSYGVNSTEKGDLSSESTVSRIRTEHFPLTLESARPSHTSQYLCASSESEEDNQRQHFGDGTRLSIL.

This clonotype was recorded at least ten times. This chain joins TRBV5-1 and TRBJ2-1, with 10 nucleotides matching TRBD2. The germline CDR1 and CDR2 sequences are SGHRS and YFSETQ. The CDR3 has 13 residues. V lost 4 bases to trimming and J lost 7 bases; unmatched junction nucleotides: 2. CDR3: CASSILAGNEQFF. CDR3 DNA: TGCGCCAGCAGCATACTAGCGGGGAATGAGCAGTTCTTC. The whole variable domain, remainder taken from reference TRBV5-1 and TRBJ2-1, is KAGVTQTPRYLIKTRGQQVTLSCSPISGHRSVSWYQQTPGQGLQFLFEYFSETQRNKGNFPGRFSGRQFSNSRSEMNVSTLELGDSALYLCASSILAGNEQFFGPGTRLTVL.

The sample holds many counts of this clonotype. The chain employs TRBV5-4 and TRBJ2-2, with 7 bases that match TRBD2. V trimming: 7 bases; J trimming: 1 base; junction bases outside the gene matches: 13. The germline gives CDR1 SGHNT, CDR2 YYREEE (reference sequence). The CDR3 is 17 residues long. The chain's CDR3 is CASRPQAGVLNTGELFF. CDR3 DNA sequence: TGTGCCAGCCGGCCACAGGCGGGAGTCCTGAACACCGGGGAGCTGTTTTTT.

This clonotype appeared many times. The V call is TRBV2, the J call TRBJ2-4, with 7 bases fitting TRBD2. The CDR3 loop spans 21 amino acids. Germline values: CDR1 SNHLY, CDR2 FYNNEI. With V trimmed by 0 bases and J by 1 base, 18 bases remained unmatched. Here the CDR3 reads CASSEASLGGLAREAKNIQYF. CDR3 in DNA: TGTGCCAGCAGTGAAGCAAGCCTCGGAGGGTTGGCGCGGGAGGCCAAAAACATTCAGTACTTC.

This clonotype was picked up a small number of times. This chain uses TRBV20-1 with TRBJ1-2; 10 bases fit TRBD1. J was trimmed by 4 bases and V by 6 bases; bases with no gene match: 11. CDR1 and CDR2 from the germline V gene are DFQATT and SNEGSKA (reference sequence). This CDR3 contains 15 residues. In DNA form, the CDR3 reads TGCAGTGCGGAACGACAGGGGGCGTCAGGCTATGGCTACACCTTC. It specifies CSAERQGASGYGYTF.

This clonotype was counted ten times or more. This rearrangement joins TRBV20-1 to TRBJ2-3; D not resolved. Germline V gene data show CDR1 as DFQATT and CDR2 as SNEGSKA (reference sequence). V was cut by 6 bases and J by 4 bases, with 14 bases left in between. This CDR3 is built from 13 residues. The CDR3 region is CSATHTRPDTQYF. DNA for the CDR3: TGCAGTGCCACCCATACGCGGCCAGATACGCAGTATTTT.

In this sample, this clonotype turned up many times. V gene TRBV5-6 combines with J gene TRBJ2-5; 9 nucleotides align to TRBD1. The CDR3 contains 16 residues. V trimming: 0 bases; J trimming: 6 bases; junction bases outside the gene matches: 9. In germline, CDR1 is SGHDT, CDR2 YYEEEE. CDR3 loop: CASSLAGTGGLKTQYF. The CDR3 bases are TGTGCCAGCAGCTTGGCCGGTACAGGGGGCCTCAAGACCCAGTACTTC.